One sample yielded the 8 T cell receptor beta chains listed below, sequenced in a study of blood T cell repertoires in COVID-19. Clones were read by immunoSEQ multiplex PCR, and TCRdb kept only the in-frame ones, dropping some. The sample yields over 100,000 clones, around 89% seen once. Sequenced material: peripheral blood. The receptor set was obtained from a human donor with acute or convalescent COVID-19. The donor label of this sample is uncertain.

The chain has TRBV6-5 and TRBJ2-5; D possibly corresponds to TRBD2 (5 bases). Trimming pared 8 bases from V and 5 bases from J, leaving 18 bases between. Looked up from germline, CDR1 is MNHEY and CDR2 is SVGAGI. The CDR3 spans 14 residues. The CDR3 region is CASGISGILETQYF. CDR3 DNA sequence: TGTGCCAGCGGTATTTCGGGGATTTTGGAGACCCAGTACTTC.

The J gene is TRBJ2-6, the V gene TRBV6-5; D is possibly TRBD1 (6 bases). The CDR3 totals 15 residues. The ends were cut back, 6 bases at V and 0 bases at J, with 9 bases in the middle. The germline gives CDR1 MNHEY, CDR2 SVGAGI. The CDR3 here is CASSSGASGANVLTF. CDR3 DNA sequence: TGTGCCAGCAGCTCAGGGGCCTCTGGGGCCAACGTCCTGACTTTC.

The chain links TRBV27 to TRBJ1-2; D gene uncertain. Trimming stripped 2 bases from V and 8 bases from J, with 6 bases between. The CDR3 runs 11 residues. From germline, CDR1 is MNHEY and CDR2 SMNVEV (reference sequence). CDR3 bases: TGTGCCAGCAGTTTAAGTCGGGGCTACACCTTC. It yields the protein CASSLSRGYTF.

Here the CDR3 reads CASSPEPTANYGYTF. The CDR3, as DNA: TGTGCCAGCAGCCCCGAGCCAACAGCTAACTATGGCTACACCTTC. This chain connects TRBV7-9 to TRBJ1-2; D gene uncertain. Trimming stripped 5 bases from V and 0 bases from J, with 13 bases between. Germline values: CDR1 SEHNR, CDR2 FQNEAQ (reference sequence). CDR3 size: 15 residues.

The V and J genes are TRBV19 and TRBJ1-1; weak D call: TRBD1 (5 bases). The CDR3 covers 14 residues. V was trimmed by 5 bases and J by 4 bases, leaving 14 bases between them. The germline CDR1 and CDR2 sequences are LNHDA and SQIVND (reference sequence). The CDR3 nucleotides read TGTGCCAGTAGTTCACAGGCCGGCTTCACTGAAGCTTTCTTT. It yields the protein CASSSQAGFTEAFF.

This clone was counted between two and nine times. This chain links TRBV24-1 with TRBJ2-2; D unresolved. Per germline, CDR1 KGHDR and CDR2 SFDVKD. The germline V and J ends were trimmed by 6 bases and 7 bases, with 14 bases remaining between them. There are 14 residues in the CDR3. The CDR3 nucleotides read TGTGCCACCAGTCCTTCGGGTGTGGACGGGGAGCTGTTTTTT. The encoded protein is CATSPSGVDGELFF.

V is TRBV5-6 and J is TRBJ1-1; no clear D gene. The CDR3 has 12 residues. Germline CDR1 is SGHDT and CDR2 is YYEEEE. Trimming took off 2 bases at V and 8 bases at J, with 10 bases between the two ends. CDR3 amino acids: CASSFDLEEAFF. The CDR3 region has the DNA TGTGCCAGCAGCTTCGACCTAGAAGAAGCTTTCTTT.

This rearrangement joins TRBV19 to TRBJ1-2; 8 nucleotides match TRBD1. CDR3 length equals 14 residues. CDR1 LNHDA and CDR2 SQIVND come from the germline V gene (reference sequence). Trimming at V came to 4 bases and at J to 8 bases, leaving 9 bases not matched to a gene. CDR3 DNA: TGTGCCAGTAGTAAAACGGACAGGGCTCAAGGCTACACCTTC. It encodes CASSKTDRAQGYTF.